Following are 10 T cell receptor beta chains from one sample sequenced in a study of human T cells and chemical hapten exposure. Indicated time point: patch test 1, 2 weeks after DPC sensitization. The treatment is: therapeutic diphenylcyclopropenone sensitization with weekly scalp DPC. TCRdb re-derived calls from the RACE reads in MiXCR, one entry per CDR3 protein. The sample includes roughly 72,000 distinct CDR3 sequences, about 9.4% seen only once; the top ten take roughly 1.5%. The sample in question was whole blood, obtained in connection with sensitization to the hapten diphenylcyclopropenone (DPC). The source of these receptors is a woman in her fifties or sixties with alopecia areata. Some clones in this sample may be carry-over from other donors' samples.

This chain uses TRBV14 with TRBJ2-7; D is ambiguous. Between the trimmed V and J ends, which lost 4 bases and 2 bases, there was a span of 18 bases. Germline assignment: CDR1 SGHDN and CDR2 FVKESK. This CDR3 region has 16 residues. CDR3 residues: CASSPLGTDITYEQYF. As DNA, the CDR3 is TGTGCCAGCAGCCCTCTGGGCACTGACATAACCTACGAGCAGTACTTC.

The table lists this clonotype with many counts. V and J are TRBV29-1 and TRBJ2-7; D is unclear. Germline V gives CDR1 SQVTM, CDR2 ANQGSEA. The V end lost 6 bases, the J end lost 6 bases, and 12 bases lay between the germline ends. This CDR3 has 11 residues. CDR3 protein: CSVRDPGEQYF. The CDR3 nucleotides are TGCAGCGTGCGCGATCCTGGCGAGCAGTACTTC.

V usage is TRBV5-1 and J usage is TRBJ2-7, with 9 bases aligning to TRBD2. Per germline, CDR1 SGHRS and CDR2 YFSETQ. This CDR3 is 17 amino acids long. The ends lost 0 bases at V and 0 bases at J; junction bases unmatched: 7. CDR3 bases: TGCGCCAGCAGCTTGGCTAGCGGGGCCCAGAGCTCCTACGAGCAGTACTTC. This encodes CASSLASGAQSSYEQYF. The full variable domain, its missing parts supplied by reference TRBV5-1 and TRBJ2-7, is KAGVTQTPRYLIKTRGQQVTLSCSPISGHRSVSWYQQTPGQGLQFLFEYFSETQRNKGNFPGRFSGRQFSNSRSEMNVSTLELGDSALYLCASSLASGAQSSYEQYFGPGTRLTVT.

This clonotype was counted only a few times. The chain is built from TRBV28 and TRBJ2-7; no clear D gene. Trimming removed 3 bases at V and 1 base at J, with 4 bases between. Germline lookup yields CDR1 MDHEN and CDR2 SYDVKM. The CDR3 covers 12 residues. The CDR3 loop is CASSFGSYEQYF. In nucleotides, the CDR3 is TGTGCCAGCAGTTTTGGTTCCTACGAGCAGTACTTC. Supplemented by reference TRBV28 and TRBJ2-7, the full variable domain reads DVKVTQSSRYLVKRTGEKVFLECVQDMDHENMFWYRQDPGLGLRLIYFSYDVKMKEKGDIPEGYSVSREKKERFSLILESASTNQTSMYLCASSFGSYEQYFGPGTRLTVT.

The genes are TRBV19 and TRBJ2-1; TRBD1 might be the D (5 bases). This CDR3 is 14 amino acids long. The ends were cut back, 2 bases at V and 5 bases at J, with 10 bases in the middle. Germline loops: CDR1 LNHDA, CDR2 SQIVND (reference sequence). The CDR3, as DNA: TGTGCCAGTAGTATAATGAGGACACACAATGAGCAGTTCTTC. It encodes CASSIMRTHNEQFF.

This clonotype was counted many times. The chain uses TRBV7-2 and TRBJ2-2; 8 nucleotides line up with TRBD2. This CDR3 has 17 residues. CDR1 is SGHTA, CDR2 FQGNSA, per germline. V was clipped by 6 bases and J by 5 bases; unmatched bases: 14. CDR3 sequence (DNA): TGTGCCAGCAGTCCGGACTCCGGGAGGGCAGGGACCGGGGAGCTGTTTTTT. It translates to CASSPDSGRAGTGELFF.

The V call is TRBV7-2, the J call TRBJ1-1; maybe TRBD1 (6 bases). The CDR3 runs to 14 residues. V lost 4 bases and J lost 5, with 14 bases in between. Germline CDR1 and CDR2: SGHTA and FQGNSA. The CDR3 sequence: CASSSHRVQTEAFF. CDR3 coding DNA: TGTGCCAGCAGCTCCCACAGGGTACAAACTGAAGCTTTCTTT.

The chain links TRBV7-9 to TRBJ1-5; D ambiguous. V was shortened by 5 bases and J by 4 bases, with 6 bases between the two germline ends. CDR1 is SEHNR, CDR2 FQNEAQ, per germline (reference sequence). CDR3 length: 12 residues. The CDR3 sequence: CASSAQNQPQHF. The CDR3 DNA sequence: TGTGCCAGCAGCGCCCAGAATCAGCCCCAGCATTTT.

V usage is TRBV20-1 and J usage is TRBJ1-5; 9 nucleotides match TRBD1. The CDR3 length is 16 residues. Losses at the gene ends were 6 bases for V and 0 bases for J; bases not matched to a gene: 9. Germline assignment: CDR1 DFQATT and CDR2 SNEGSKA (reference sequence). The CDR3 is CSARDRARSSNQPQHF. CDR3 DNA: TGCAGTGCAAGGGACAGGGCTAGGTCTAGCAATCAGCCCCAGCATTTT.

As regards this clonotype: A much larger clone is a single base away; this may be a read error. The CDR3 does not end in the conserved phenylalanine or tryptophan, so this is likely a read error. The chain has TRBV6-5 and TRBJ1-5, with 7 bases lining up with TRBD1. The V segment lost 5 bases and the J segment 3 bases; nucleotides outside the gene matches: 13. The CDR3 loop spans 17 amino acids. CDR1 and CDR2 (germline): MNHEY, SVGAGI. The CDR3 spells CASSKMRGDRANQPQHL. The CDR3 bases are TGTGCCAGCAGTAAGATGCGTGGAGACAGGGCCAATCAGCCCCAGCATTTA.